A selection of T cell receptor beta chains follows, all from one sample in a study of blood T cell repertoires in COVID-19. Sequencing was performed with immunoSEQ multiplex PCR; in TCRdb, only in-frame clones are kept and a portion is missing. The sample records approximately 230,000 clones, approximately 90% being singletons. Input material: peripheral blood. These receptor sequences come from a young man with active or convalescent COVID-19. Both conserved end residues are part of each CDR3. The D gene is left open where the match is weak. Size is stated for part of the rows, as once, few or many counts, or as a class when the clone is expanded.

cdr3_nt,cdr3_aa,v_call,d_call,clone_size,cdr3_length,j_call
TGTGCCAGCAGTTACGGGGCAGTGAATTCACCCCTCCACTTT,CASSYGAVNSPLHF,TRBV6-6,-,-,14,TRBJ1-6
TGTGCCAGTAGTATAGTTTCAGCGACGAACACTGAAGCTTTCTTT,CASSIVSATNTEAFF,TRBV19,-,-,15,TRBJ1-1
TGTGCCAGCATCTTACAGGGGAGGATTCGGTATGGCTACACCTTC,CASILQGRIRYGYTF,TRBV6-1,TRBD1,-,15,TRBJ1-2
TGTGCCAGCAGCCTTGGACCAGGAGGACCGGGACTGGGAAGAAGAGATACGCAGTATTTT,CASSLGPGGPGLGRRDTQYF,TRBV9,-,-,20,TRBJ2-3
TGTGCCAGCAGTTTCCAGGGCTCCCATGGCTACACCTTC,CASSFQGSHGYTF,TRBV27,-,once,13,TRBJ1-2
TGTGCCAGCAACCTCACCCTTGGGCAGGGGGTCACCTACGAGCAGTACTTC,CASNLTLGQGVTYEQYF,TRBV6-4,TRBD1,-,17,TRBJ2-7
TGTGCCTGGAGTGTCGAGAATGAGCAGTTCTTC,CAWSVENEQFF,TRBV30,-,-,11,TRBJ2-1
TGTGCCAGCAGTTTTAGACAGAACACCGGGGAGCTGTTTTTT,CASSFRQNTGELFF,TRBV28,-,-,14,TRBJ2-2
TGTGCCAGCAGTACCAACCGGGACAGGGGCAACGGCTACACCTTC,CASSTNRDRGNGYTF,TRBV6-5,TRBD1,-,15,TRBJ1-2
TGTGCCAGCAGCTTGGCGTCTAGCGGGATAAATTCCTACGAGCAGTACTTC,CASSLASSGINSYEQYF,TRBV5-4,TRBD2,few,17,TRBJ2-7
TGTGCCAGTAGTCCGGGACAGAACTACGAGCAGTACTTC,CASSPGQNYEQYF,TRBV19,TRBD1,-,13,TRBJ2-7
TGTGCCAGTAGTACAACAGGGGGCTACGAGCAGTACTTC,CASSTTGGYEQYF,TRBV19,TRBD1,-,13,TRBJ2-7
TGTGCCAGTAGTGTCGGACTTAACTATGGCTACACCTTC,CASSVGLNYGYTF,TRBV19,-,-,13,TRBJ1-2
TGTGCCAGCAGTCGAAACGACGGGGAGACCCAGTACTTC,CASSRNDGETQYF,TRBV12-3/TRBV12-4,-,-,13,TRBJ2-5
TGTGCCAGCAGCTTGGAAACCGGGGAGCGGCCTGAAGCTTTCTTT,CASSLETGERPEAFF,TRBV5-4,-,-,15,TRBJ1-1
TGTGCCAGCAGTCGGTCCTCTGGAAACACCATATATTTT,CASSRSSGNTIYF,TRBV6-5,-,few,13,TRBJ1-3